This TCR beta chain was recovered during a study of CD8 T cells in ankylosing spondylitis. Points on this clonotype: The antigen is unknown.

TCRdb reprocessed the 5' RACE reads via MiXCR and lists one record per CDR3 protein. Of 650,000 to 800,000 distinct CDR3 sequences listed, roughly 20% are singletons. Study-level points and caveats: Matched synovial fluid from ankylosing spondylitis patients was reported to be enriched for disease-linked clones. Disease-linked clones were found to be CD8+ and relatively rare in peripheral blood. About eight highly homologous variants made up a TCR beta motif that seemed to typify ankylosing spondylitis blood.

V shed 2 bases and J 3 bases; nucleotides not matched to a gene: 9. The germline CDR1 and CDR2 sequences are LGHNA and YNFKEQ. The CDR3 is 16 residues long. The genes are TRBV4-2 and TRBJ2-5, with TRBD1 matching over 7 bases. The receptor was isolated from a male donor with ankylosing spondylitis. Sequenced input: blood, either unsorted or a sorted T cell fraction (not recorded which). CDR3 in DNA: TGTGCCAGCAGCCAAAACGCCGGGACAGTCAAAGAGACCCAGTACTTC. This codes for CASSQNAGTVKETQYF.